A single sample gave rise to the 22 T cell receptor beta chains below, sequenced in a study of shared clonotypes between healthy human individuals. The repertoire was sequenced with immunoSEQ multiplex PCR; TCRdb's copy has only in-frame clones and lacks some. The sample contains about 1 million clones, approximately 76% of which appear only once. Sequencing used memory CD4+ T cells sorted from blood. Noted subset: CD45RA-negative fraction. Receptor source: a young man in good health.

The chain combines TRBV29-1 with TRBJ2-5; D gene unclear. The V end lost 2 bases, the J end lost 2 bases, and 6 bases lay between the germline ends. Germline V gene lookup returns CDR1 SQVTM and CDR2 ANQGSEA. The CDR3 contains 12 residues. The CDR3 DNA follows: TGCAGCGTTGAACAGCAGCAAGAGACCCAGTACTTC. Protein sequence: CSVEQQQETQYF.

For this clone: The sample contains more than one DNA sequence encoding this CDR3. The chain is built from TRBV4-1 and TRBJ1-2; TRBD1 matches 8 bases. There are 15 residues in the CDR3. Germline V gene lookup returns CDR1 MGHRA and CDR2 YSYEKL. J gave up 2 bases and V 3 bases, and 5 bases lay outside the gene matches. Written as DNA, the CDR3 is TGCGCCAGCAGCCAGGCCGGGACAGGAAACTATGGCTACACCTTC. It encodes CASSQAGTGNYGYTF.

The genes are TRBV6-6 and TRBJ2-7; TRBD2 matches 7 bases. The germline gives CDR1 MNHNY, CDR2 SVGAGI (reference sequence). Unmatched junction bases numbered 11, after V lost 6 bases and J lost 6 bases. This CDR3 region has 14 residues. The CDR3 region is CASSSRDRGGEQYF. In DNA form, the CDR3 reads TGTGCCAGCAGCTCCCGGGACCGCGGGGGCGAGCAGTACTTC.

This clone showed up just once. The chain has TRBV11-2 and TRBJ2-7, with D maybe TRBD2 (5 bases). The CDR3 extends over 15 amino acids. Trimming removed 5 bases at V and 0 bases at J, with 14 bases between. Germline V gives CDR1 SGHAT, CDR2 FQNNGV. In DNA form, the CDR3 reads TGTGCCAGCAGCCCACACGGGGTTAGCTCCTACGAGCAGTACTTC. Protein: CASSPHGVSSYEQYF.

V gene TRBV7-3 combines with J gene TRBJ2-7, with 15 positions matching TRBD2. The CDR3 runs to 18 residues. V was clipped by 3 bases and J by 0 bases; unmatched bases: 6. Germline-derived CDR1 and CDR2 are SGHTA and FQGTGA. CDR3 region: CASSLGLAGGPLSYEQYF. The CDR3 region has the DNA TGTGCCAGCAGCTTGGGACTAGCGGGGGGCCCACTCTCCTACGAGCAGTACTTC.

This chain's CDR3 is CASRWNTEAFF. The CDR3 DNA follows: TGCGCCAGCAGGTGGAACACTGAAGCTTTCTTT. This rearrangement joins TRBV5-1 to TRBJ1-1, with D uncertain. The CDR3 length is 11 residues. Trimming cost V 5 bases and J 1 base, with 3 bases left between them. Germline-derived CDR1 and CDR2 are SGHRS and YFSETQ.

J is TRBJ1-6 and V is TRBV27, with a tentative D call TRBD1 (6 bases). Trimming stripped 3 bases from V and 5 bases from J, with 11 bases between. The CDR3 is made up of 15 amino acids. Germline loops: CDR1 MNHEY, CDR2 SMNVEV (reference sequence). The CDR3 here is CASSLRGVHNSPLHF. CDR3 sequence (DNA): TGTGCCAGCAGTTTGAGGGGGGTCCATAATTCACCCCTCCACTTT.

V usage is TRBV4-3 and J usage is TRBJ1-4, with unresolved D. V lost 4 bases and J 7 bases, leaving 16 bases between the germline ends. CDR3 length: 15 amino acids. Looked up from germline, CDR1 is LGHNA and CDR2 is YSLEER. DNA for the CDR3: TGCGCCAGCAGCCGTTATAAAGAGGGTGGTGAAAAACTGTTTTTT. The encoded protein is CASSRYKEGGEKLFF.

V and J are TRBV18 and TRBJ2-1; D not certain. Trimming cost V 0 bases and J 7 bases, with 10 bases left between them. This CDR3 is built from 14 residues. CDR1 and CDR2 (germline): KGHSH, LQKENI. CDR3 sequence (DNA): TGTGCCAGCTCACCACCTTTTCCACTAAATGAGCAGTTCTTC. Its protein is CASSPPFPLNEQFF.

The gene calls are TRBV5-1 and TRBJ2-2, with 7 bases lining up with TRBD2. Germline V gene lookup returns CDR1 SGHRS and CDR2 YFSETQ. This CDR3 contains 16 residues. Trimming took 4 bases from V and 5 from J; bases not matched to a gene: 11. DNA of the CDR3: TGCGCCAGCAGCGTCGAGACTAGCCGTCTTACCGGGGAGCTGTTTTTT. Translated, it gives CASSVETSRLTGELFF.

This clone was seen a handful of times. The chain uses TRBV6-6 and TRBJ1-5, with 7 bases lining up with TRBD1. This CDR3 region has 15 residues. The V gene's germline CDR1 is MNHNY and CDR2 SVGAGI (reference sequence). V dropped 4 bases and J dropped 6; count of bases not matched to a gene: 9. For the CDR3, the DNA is TGTGCCAGCAGTTCCTCCGGAGGGGGCAGTCAGCCCCAGCATTTT. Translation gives CASSSSGGGSQPQHF.

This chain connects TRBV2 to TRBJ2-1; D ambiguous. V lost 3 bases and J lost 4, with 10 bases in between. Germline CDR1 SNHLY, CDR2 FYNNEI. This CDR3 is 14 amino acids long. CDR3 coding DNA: TGTGCCAGCAGTGACCTCGGCCGTTACAATGAGCAGTTCTTC. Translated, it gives CASSDLGRYNEQFF. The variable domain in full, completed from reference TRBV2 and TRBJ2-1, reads EPEVTQTPSHQVTQMGQEVILRCVPISNHLYFYWYRQILGQKVEFLVSFYNNEISEKSEIFDDQFSVERPDGSNFTLKIRSTKLEDSAMYFCASSDLGRYNEQFFGPGTRLTVL.

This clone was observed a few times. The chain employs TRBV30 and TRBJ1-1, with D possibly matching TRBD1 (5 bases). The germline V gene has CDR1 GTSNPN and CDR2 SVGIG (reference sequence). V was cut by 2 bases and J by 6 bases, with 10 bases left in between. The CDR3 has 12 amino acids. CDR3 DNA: TGTGCCTGGAGTTTCGGACACCCTGAAGCTTTCTTT. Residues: CAWSFGHPEAFF.

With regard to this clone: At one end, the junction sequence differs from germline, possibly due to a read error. Written as DNA, the CDR3 is TGTGCCACGGCACAGACTAGCGGGAGGGCCTATGAGCAGTACTTC. Its protein is CATAQTSGRAYEQYF. The chain joins TRBV15 to TRBJ2-7; 14 bases line up with TRBD2. Per germline, CDR1 LNHNV and CDR2 YYDKDF (reference sequence). The length of the CDR3 is 15 residues.

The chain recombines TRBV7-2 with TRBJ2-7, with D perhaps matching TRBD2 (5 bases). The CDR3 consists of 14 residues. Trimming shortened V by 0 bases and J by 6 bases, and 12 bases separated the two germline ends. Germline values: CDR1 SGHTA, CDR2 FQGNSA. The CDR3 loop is CASSLAEKAAEQYF. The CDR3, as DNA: TGTGCCAGCAGCTTAGCGGAAAAAGCGGCCGAGCAGTACTTC. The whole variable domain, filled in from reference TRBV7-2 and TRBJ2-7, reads GAGVSQSPSNKVTEKGKDVELRCDPISGHTALYWYRQSLGQGLEFLIYFQGNSAPDKSGLPSDRFSAERTGGSVSTLTIQRTQQEDSAVYLCASSLAEKAAEQYFGPGTRLTVT.

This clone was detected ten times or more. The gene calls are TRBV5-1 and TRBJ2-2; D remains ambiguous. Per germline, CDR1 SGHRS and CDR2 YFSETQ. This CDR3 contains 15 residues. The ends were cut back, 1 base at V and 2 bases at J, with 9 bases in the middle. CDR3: CASSLNIHNTGELFF. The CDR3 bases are TGCGCCAGCAGCTTGAACATACATAACACCGGGGAGCTGTTTTTT.

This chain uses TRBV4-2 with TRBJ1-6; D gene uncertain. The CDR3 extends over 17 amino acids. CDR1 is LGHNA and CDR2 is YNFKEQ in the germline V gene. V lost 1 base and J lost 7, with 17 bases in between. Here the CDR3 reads CASSQADAWDRNSPLHF. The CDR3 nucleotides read TGTGCCAGCAGCCAAGCCGACGCCTGGGATCGAAATTCACCCCTCCACTTT.

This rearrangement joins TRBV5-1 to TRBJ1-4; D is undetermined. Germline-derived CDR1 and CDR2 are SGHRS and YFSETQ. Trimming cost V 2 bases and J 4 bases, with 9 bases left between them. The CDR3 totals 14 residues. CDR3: CASSLQPSNEKLFF. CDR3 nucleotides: TGCGCCAGCAGCTTACAGCCAAGTAATGAAAAACTGTTTTTT.

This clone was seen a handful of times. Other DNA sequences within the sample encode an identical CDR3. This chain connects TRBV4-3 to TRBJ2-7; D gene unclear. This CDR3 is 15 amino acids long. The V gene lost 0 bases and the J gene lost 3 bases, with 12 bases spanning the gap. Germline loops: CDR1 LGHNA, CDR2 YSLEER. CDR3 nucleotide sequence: TGCGCCAGCAGCCAAGATAGAGGCGCGTTCTACGAGCAGTACTTC. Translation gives CASSQDRGAFYEQYF.

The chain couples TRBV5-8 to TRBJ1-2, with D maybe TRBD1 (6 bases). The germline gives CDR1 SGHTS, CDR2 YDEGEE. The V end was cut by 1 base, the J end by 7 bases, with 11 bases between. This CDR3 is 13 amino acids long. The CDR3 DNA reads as TGTGCCAGCAGCTTGACGGGGGCGAGTGGCTACACCTTC. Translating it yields CASSLTGASGYTF.

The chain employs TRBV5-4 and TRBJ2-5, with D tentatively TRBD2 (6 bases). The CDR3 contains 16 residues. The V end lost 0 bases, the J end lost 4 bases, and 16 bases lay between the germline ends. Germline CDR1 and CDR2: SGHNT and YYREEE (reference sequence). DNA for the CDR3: TGTGCCAGCAGCTTGGGGGGGACTCAAGGCGGAGAGACCCAGTACTTC. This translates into CASSLGGTQGGETQYF.

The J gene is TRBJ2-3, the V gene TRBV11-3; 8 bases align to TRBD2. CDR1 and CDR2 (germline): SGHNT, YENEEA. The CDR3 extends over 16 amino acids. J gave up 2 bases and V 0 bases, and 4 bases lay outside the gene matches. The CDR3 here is CASSLEGTRPTDTQYF. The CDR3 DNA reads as TGTGCCAGCAGCTTAGAAGGGACTAGACCCACAGATACGCAGTATTTT.